Reported below is one T cell receptor beta chain. CDR1 is MNHEY, CDR2 SMNVEV, per germline (reference sequence). After removal of 6 bases from V and 5 bases from J, the junction contained 6 bases not matched to a gene. The CDR3 extends over 14 amino acids. Researchers used two-round multiplex PCR to amplify TCR beta CDR3 starting from genomic DNA. Amplification during the initial PCR round employed primers specific to each TRBV and TRBJ gene. Universal primers were used in the second round of PCR. MiXCR was run by TCRdb on the multiplex PCR reads, yielding one entry per CDR3 protein. This table has over 10,000 distinct CDR3 sequences, roughly 50% appearing once. This sample stems from a study of prognosis after radiotherapy for stage I lung cancer. At the level of the study: It was considered that all non-small cell lung cancer patients were medically inoperable.

The rearrangement uses TRBV27 and TRBJ2-1; the match to TRBD1 covers 8 bases. This receptor was obtained from a donor over 45 with non-small cell lung cancer. The starting material was PBMCs, obtained before or after stereotactic body radiation therapy (not recorded which). CDR3 sequence reads: CASSPRQGNNEQFF. The CDR3 DNA sequence: TGTGCCAGCAGCCCAAGACAGGGGAACAATGAGCAGTTCTTC.